A selection of T cell receptor beta chains follows, all from one sample in a study of T cells in Graves' hyperthyroidism and ophthalmopathy. TCRdb passed the multiplex PCR reads through MiXCR, listing each CDR3 protein once. This sample has about 640,000 distinct CDR3 sequences, with about 14% found just once. The source material was blood. The receptor set was obtained from a woman between 45 and 60 years old with Graves' ophthalmopathy. Both conserved end residues are part of each CDR3. D genes are given only for firm matches. Clone size is not always given. Where it is, it says once, few, many or a class for expanded clones.

D gene: -
V gene: TRBV20-1
J gene: TRBJ1-5
CDR3 length: 14
clone size: -
CDR3 DNA: TGCAGTGCTAGAGACCTCGGGGTAGATCAGCCCCAGCATTTT
CDR3 protein: CSARDLGVDQPQHF

D gene: -
V gene: TRBV3-1
J gene: TRBJ1-2
CDR3 length: 15
clone size: many
CDR3 DNA: TGTGCCAGCAGAAGATCGGACGCAGCACCCCATGGCTACACCTTC
CDR3 protein: CASRRSDAAPHGYTF

D gene: -
V gene: TRBV3-1
J gene: TRBJ1-2
CDR3 length: 12
clone size: many
CDR3 DNA: TGTGCCAGCAGCCAAGCCAGATCTGGCTACACCTTC
CDR3 protein: CASSQARSGYTF

D gene: -
V gene: TRBV9
J gene: TRBJ2-1
CDR3 length: 15
clone size: few
CDR3 DNA: TGTGCCAGCAGCGCCGGGACTCTCGCCTACAATGAGCAGTTCTTC
CDR3 protein: CASSAGTLAYNEQFF

D gene: -
V gene: TRBV4-3
J gene: TRBJ1-2
CDR3 length: 16
clone size: few
CDR3 DNA: TGCGCCAGCAGCCAAGATCTATATAGGGTAAACGATGGCTACACCTTC
CDR3 protein: CASSQDLYRVNDGYTF

D gene: -
V gene: TRBV29-1
J gene: TRBJ2-3
CDR3 length: 14
clone size: -
CDR3 DNA: TGCAGCGTTTGTATCAGGGGTTACACAGATACGCAGTATTTT
CDR3 protein: CSVCIRGYTDTQYF

D gene: -
V gene: TRBV20-1
J gene: TRBJ2-3
CDR3 length: 11
clone size: many
CDR3 DNA: TGCAGTGCTAGAGCGAGAGATACGCAGTATTTT
CDR3 protein: CSARARDTQYF

D gene: -
V gene: TRBV7-8
J gene: TRBJ1-5
CDR3 length: 15
clone size: few
CDR3 DNA: TGTGCCAGCAGCTGGGCCTCGGGCAGCAATCAGCCCCAGCATTTT
CDR3 protein: CASSWASGSNQPQHF

D gene: TRBD2
V gene: TRBV4-2
J gene: TRBJ2-2
CDR3 length: 15
clone size: few
CDR3 DNA: TGTGCCAGCAGGTATAGCGGGACCCTCACCGGGGAGCTGTTTTTT
CDR3 protein: CASRYSGTLTGELFF

D gene: TRBD1
V gene: TRBV25-1
J gene: TRBJ1-6
CDR3 length: 14
clone size: many
CDR3 DNA: TGTGCCAGCAGTGAAGGACAGGGTGATTCACCCCTCCACTTT
CDR3 protein: CASSEGQGDSPLHF

D gene: -
V gene: TRBV10-3
J gene: TRBJ1-2
CDR3 length: 16
clone size: -
CDR3 DNA: TGTGCCATCAGTGAGTCCTCCCAGTTCGACCAACGTGGCTACACCTTC
CDR3 protein: CAISESSQFDQRGYTF

D gene: TRBD2
V gene: TRBV28
J gene: TRBJ2-3
CDR3 length: 17
clone size: many
CDR3 DNA: TGTGCCAGCAGTTTCCCAACGACTAGCGGGACGGCAGATACGCAGTATTTT
CDR3 protein: CASSFPTTSGTADTQYF

D gene: TRBD1
V gene: TRBV20-1
J gene: TRBJ2-1
CDR3 length: 14
clone size: many
CDR3 DNA: TGCAGTGCTCAGACAGGGTTTTCCTACAATGAGCAGTTCTTC
CDR3 protein: CSAQTGFSYNEQFF

D gene: -
V gene: TRBV6-2/TRBV6-3
J gene: TRBJ1-5
CDR3 length: 13
clone size: -
CDR3 DNA: TGTGCCAGCAGTTACAGGGCCGGGCAGCCCCAGCATTTT
CDR3 protein: CASSYRAGQPQHF

D gene: TRBD1
V gene: TRBV6-1
J gene: TRBJ1-5
CDR3 length: 16
clone size: many
CDR3 DNA: TGTGCCAGCAGTGAATTGGGGACAGGCAGCAATCAGCCCCAGCATTTT
CDR3 protein: CASSELGTGSNQPQHF

D gene: TRBD2
V gene: TRBV7-2
J gene: TRBJ2-7
CDR3 length: 20
clone size: many
CDR3 DNA: TGTGCCAGCAGCTTAGCGCCCCCAGCGGGAGTTGGGGTTCTTCTATACGAGCAGTACTTC
CDR3 protein: CASSLAPPAGVGVLLYEQYF

D gene: TRBD1
V gene: TRBV20-1
J gene: TRBJ1-1
CDR3 length: 13
clone size: many
CDR3 DNA: TGCAGTGCTGAGACAGGGGGTAACTCTGAAGCTTTCTTT
CDR3 protein: CSAETGGNSEAFF

D gene: -
V gene: TRBV10-3
J gene: TRBJ2-3
CDR3 length: 11
clone size: many
CDR3 DNA: TGTGCCATCAGCCCAGGGGATACGCAGTATTTT
CDR3 protein: CAISPGDTQYF

D gene: TRBD1
V gene: TRBV28
J gene: TRBJ2-1
CDR3 length: 15
clone size: many
CDR3 DNA: TGTGCCAGCAGTTTCGGACAGGGAAACTACAATGAGCAGTTCTTC
CDR3 protein: CASSFGQGNYNEQFF

D gene: -
V gene: TRBV7-8
J gene: TRBJ2-3
CDR3 length: 16
clone size: -
CDR3 DNA: TGTGCCAGCAGCCCCGCACGGGGACCTAGCACAGATACGCAGTATTTT
CDR3 protein: CASSPARGPSTDTQYF

D gene: TRBD2
V gene: TRBV20-1
J gene: TRBJ2-3
CDR3 length: 15
clone size: many
CDR3 DNA: TGCAGTGCTAGAGATCTAGCGGGGAGCACAGATACGCAGTATTTT
CDR3 protein: CSARDLAGSTDTQYF

D gene: TRBD2
V gene: TRBV28
J gene: TRBJ2-1
CDR3 length: 14
clone size: many
CDR3 DNA: TGTGCCAGCAACCGTAGTGGGAGGGGTAATGAGCAGTTCTTC
CDR3 protein: CASNRSGRGNEQFF

D gene: -
V gene: TRBV7-9
J gene: TRBJ1-3
CDR3 length: 17
clone size: few
CDR3 DNA: TGTGCCAGCAGCTTAGGTTTCAGCCCTACCTCTGGAAACACCATATATTTT
CDR3 protein: CASSLGFSPTSGNTIYF

D gene: TRBD1
V gene: TRBV30
J gene: TRBJ1-5
CDR3 length: 15
clone size: few
CDR3 DNA: TGTGCCTGGAGTGTGGGAGGGGGCCGTAATCAGCCCCAGCATTTT
CDR3 protein: CAWSVGGGRNQPQHF

D gene: -
V gene: TRBV24-1
J gene: TRBJ2-1
CDR3 length: 15
clone size: many
CDR3 DNA: TGTGCCACCAGTGATCTGGAGGAGGCGATCAATGAGCAGTTCTTC
CDR3 protein: CATSDLEEAINEQFF

D gene: -
V gene: TRBV14
J gene: TRBJ2-7
CDR3 length: 14
clone size: -
CDR3 DNA: TGTGCCAGCAGCCCATGGCAGGGGAGCTACGAGCAGTACTTC
CDR3 protein: CASSPWQGSYEQYF

D gene: -
V gene: TRBV20-1
J gene: TRBJ2-7
CDR3 length: 12
clone size: -
CDR3 DNA: TGCAGTGCGCTACCCGGCGGCTACGAGCAGTACTTC
CDR3 protein: CSALPGGYEQYF

D gene: TRBD1
V gene: TRBV29-1
J gene: TRBJ2-3
CDR3 length: 14
clone size: -
CDR3 DNA: TGCAGCGTTCGGACAGGTACTAGCACAGATACGCAGTATTTT
CDR3 protein: CSVRTGTSTDTQYF

D gene: -
V gene: TRBV5-1
J gene: TRBJ1-2
CDR3 length: 13
clone size: -
CDR3 DNA: TGCGCCAGCAGCTTATGGGGAGGAAGTGGCTACACCTTC
CDR3 protein: CASSLWGGSGYTF

D gene: -
V gene: TRBV6-2/TRBV6-3
J gene: TRBJ1-5
CDR3 length: 14
clone size: few
CDR3 DNA: TGTGCCAGCAGTCGGGACCCAGACAATCAGCCCCAGCATTTT
CDR3 protein: CASSRDPDNQPQHF

D gene: -
V gene: TRBV12-3/TRBV12-4
J gene: TRBJ2-3
CDR3 length: 14
clone size: many
CDR3 DNA: TGTGCCAGCAGTTGGGACGGGTACACAGATACGCAGTATTTT
CDR3 protein: CASSWDGYTDTQYF

D gene: -
V gene: TRBV30
J gene: TRBJ2-1
CDR3 length: 13
clone size: many
CDR3 DNA: TGTGCCTGGAGTCCCGGGACACACAATGAGCAGTTCTTC
CDR3 protein: CAWSPGTHNEQFF

D gene: TRBD1
V gene: TRBV6-6
J gene: TRBJ1-2
CDR3 length: 16
clone size: many
CDR3 DNA: TGTGCCAGCAGTTACTCCGGGACAGGGTACGACTATGGCTACACCTTC
CDR3 protein: CASSYSGTGYDYGYTF

D gene: -
V gene: TRBV4-2
J gene: TRBJ2-7
CDR3 length: 15
clone size: few
CDR3 DNA: TGTGCCAGCAGCCAAGATGCGGGGAAGCCCTACGAGCAGTACTTC
CDR3 protein: CASSQDAGKPYEQYF

D gene: TRBD1
V gene: TRBV13
J gene: TRBJ1-6
CDR3 length: 14
clone size: many
CDR3 DNA: TGTGCCAGCAGCTTAGACAGGGGGCGATCACCCCTCCACTTT
CDR3 protein: CASSLDRGRSPLHF

D gene: -
V gene: TRBV7-2
J gene: TRBJ1-2
CDR3 length: 19
clone size: -
CDR3 DNA: TGTGCCAGCAGCTTAGTTTGGGGCGGGACGGGGGGCGCGGGCTATGGCTACACCTTC
CDR3 protein: CASSLVWGGTGGAGYGYTF

D gene: TRBD1
V gene: TRBV20-1
J gene: TRBJ2-1
CDR3 length: 15
clone size: many
CDR3 DNA: TGCAGTGCTACTCCCGGGACAGACTACAACAATGAGCAGTTCTTC
CDR3 protein: CSATPGTDYNNEQFF

D gene: -
V gene: TRBV11-1
J gene: TRBJ2-7
CDR3 length: 13
clone size: many
CDR3 DNA: TGTGCCAGCAGCTTAGCATTGACCTACGAGCAGTACTTC
CDR3 protein: CASSLALTYEQYF

D gene: TRBD1
V gene: TRBV20-1
J gene: TRBJ1-2
CDR3 length: 15
clone size: -
CDR3 DNA: TGCAGTGCTAGCCGGGCAGGGGGCGCGGACTATGGCTACACCTTC
CDR3 protein: CSASRAGGADYGYTF

D gene: TRBD1
V gene: TRBV20-1
J gene: TRBJ2-3
CDR3 length: 13
clone size: many
CDR3 DNA: TGCAGTGCTAGAGGACAGGGACCCGGGACGCAGTATTTT
CDR3 protein: CSARGQGPGTQYF

D gene: TRBD2
V gene: TRBV5-8
J gene: TRBJ2-1
CDR3 length: 14
clone size: -
CDR3 DNA: TGTGCCAGCAGCCAAGCGGGATTCTACAATGAGCAGTTCTTC
CDR3 protein: CASSQAGFYNEQFF

D gene: -
V gene: TRBV18
J gene: TRBJ2-1
CDR3 length: 15
clone size: many
CDR3 DNA: TGTGCCAGCTCACCTGAGGCTAGCGAACTAAATGAGCAGTTCTTC
CDR3 protein: CASSPEASELNEQFF

D gene: -
V gene: TRBV12-5
J gene: TRBJ1-6
CDR3 length: 14
clone size: -
CDR3 DNA: TGTGCTAGTGGTACAGGGAGTACTAATTCACCCCTCCACTTT
CDR3 protein: CASGTGSTNSPLHF

D gene: TRBD2
V gene: TRBV5-5
J gene: TRBJ2-5
CDR3 length: 16
clone size: few
CDR3 DNA: TGTGCCAGCAGCTACGGGAGCGGGAGGGCCTCAGAGACCCAGTACTTC
CDR3 protein: CASSYGSGRASETQYF

D gene: -
V gene: TRBV2
J gene: TRBJ1-1
CDR3 length: 12
clone size: many
CDR3 DNA: TGTGCCAGCAGTTTAATGGGGCAGGCGGCTTTCTTT
CDR3 protein: CASSLMGQAAFF

D gene: -
V gene: TRBV18
J gene: TRBJ1-3
CDR3 length: 16
clone size: -
CDR3 DNA: TGTGCCAGCTCCTTGGACAGCCGAAGCTCTGGAAACACCATATATTTT
CDR3 protein: CASSLDSRSSGNTIYF

D gene: TRBD2
V gene: TRBV19
J gene: TRBJ2-3
CDR3 length: 15
clone size: many
CDR3 DNA: TGTGCCAGTAGTATTCAGCGGGAGCCCACAGATACGCAGTATTTT
CDR3 protein: CASSIQREPTDTQYF

D gene: TRBD2
V gene: TRBV2
J gene: TRBJ2-1
CDR3 length: 17
clone size: many
CDR3 DNA: TGTGCCAGCAATCTGGGACTAGCGGGACTATCCTACAATGAGCAGTTCTTC
CDR3 protein: CASNLGLAGLSYNEQFF

D gene: TRBD2
V gene: TRBV7-2
J gene: TRBJ2-2
CDR3 length: 15
clone size: many
CDR3 DNA: TGTGCCAGCAGACCGACTAGCGTTTACACCGGGGAGCTGTTTTTT
CDR3 protein: CASRPTSVYTGELFF

D gene: -
V gene: TRBV20-1
J gene: TRBJ1-1
CDR3 length: 13
clone size: many
CDR3 DNA: TGCAGTGCGCAGACAGGCCCGCCCACTGAAGCTTTCTTT
CDR3 protein: CSAQTGPPTEAFF

D gene: -
V gene: TRBV6-2/TRBV6-3
J gene: TRBJ2-5
CDR3 length: 15
clone size: few
CDR3 DNA: TGTGCCAGCAGTTACTCGGGTGTGGGTCAAGAGACCCAGTACTTC
CDR3 protein: CASSYSGVGQETQYF

D gene: -
V gene: TRBV7-8
J gene: TRBJ1-2
CDR3 length: 14
clone size: -
CDR3 DNA: TGTGCCAGCAGCGCCTTCGCGGGGTGGGATGGCTACACCTTC
CDR3 protein: CASSAFAGWDGYTF